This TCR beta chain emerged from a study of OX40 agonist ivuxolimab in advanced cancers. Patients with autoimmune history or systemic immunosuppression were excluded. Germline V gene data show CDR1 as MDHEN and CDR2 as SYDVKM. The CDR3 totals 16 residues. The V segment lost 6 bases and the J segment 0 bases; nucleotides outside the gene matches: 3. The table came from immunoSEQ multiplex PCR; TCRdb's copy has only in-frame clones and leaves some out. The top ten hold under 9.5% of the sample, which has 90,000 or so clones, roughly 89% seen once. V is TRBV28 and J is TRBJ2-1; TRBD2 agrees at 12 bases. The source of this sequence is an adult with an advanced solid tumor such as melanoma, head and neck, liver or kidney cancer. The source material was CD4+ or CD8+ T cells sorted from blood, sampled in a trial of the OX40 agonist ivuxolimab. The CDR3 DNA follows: TGTGCCAGCAGGGGACTAGCGGGCCGCTCCTACAATGAGCAGTTCTTC. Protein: CASRGLAGRSYNEQFF.